The sample holds a few counts of the clone carrying this T cell receptor beta chain. Its antigen is unknown. The CDR3 totals 16 residues. Trimming removed 4 bases at V and 5 bases at J, with 20 bases between. Germline loops: CDR1 MNHEY, CDR2 SVGEGT. The time point was: persistent/refractory GD, antithyroid drugs over 5 years with positive TRAb. Construction of the TCR library relied on RNA isolated from PBMCs. American Thyroid Association guidelines defined how Graves' disease was diagnosed. EDTA tubes received 7.5 to 9 milliliters of collected peripheral blood. The sample belongs to a study of regulatory T cells in long-lasting Graves disease. Libraries of TCR beta came from iRepertoire HTBI primers plus Arm-PCR of CDR3 regions. TCRdb passed the multiplex PCR reads through MiXCR, listing each CDR3 protein once. Of under 350,000 distinct CDR3 sequences listed, 22% are singletons. General study findings and limits: Peripheral blood, not thyroid tissue, was the sole material studied.

Material: peripheral blood mononuclear cells (PBMCs), obtained when the disease was refractory, from a patient treated with antithyroid drugs. This receptor was identified in a female donor with Graves disease. This chain connects TRBV6-2 or TRBV6-3 to TRBJ2-5, with D perhaps matching TRBD1 or TRBD2 (5 bases each). CDR3 in DNA: TGTGCCAGCAGTTCCCGTGGGGGATGGCCTCGGGAGACCCAGTACTTC. It codes for CASSSRGGWPRETQYF.